This entry concerns a single T cell receptor beta chain. Its antigen remains unidentified. The CDR3 runs to 17 residues. Germline V CDR1 and CDR2: MNHNS, SASEGT. V gave up 2 bases and J gave up 4 bases; unmatched junction bases: 9. Each sample contributed around 10^5 TCR templates to the assay. TCRdb's table, derived via immunoSEQ multiplex PCR, lists solely in-frame clones and lacks some. The sample shows approximately 97,000 clones, around 90% of them seen only once. This specimen belongs to a study of siplizumab effects on memory and regulatory T cells. Findings of the study overall: A small minority of alloreactive clones were mapped to unstimulated subsets.

The TCR comes from a human donor in good health. Material: CD4+ T cells sorted from blood. The chain employs TRBV6-1 and TRBJ1-2; 11 bases agree with TRBD1. The CDR3 nucleotides read TGTGCCAGCAGTGAAATGGACAGGGGGCGAGAGTCCTATGGCTACACCTTC. Its protein is CASSEMDRGRESYGYTF.